Shown below are 28 T cell receptor beta chains from a single sample sequenced in a study of human T cells and chemical hapten exposure. The time point is: patch test 2, 6 weeks after DPC sensitization. Treatment reported: therapeutic diphenylcyclopropenone sensitization with weekly scalp DPC. MiXCR, applied by TCRdb to the RACE reads, yields one record per CDR3 protein. The repertoire holds about 89,000 distinct CDR3 sequences, with more than 9.5% as singletons. The input for sequencing was whole blood, taken in connection with sensitization to the hapten diphenylcyclopropenone (DPC). The receptors were gathered from a man in his forties or fifties with alopecia areata. Some clones in this sample may be carry-over from other donors' samples.

This clonotype has at least ten counts. The J gene is TRBJ1-5, the V gene TRBV29-1; D remains unclear. CDR3 length equals 13 residues. Trimming stripped 4 bases from V and 0 bases from J, with 7 bases between. From germline, CDR1 is SQVTM and CDR2 ANQGSEA. This chain's CDR3 is CSVVTNSNQPQHF. CDR3 nucleotide sequence: TGCAGCGTTGTTACAAATAGCAATCAGCCCCAGCATTTT. The full variable domain, completed using reference TRBV29-1 and TRBJ1-5, is SAVISQKPSRDICQRGTSLTIQCQVDSQVTMMFWYRQQPGQSLTLIATANQGSEATYESGFVIDKFPISRPNLTFSTLTVSNMSPEDSSIYLCSVVTNSNQPQHFGDGTRLSIL.

This clonotype was recorded a few times. The chain employs TRBV7-9 and TRBJ2-7, with TRBD2 matching 7 bases. Germline loops: CDR1 SEHNR, CDR2 FQNEAQ (reference sequence). V lost 1 base and J lost 7; bases outside the gene matches: 7. The CDR3 extends over 14 amino acids. CDR3 coding DNA: TGTGCCAGCAGCTTAGGGGCGGGGGATGGTGAGCAGTACTTC. Its protein is CASSLGAGDGEQYF.

This clonotype was found many times. J is TRBJ2-2 and V is TRBV29-1, with D perhaps matching TRBD1 or TRBD2 (5 bases each). Trimming left V 6 bases short and J 4 bases short, with 12 bases between. CDR3 size: 13 residues. Per germline, CDR1 SQVTM and CDR2 ANQGSEA. The CDR3 DNA sequence: TGCAGCGTGCTAACTGGGGGCACCGGGGAGCTGTTTTTT. Its protein is CSVLTGGTGELFF.

This clonotype was seen ten or more times. The genes are TRBV20-1 and TRBJ2-5; 9 positions match TRBD2. This CDR3 contains 13 residues. The trim removed 5 bases at V and 3 bases at J, leaving 4 bases unmatched. Germline values: CDR1 DFQATT, CDR2 SNEGSKA (reference sequence). CDR3 nucleotide sequence: TGCAGTGCTCGCCTAGCGGGAAAAGAGACCCAGTACTTC. This translates into CSARLAGKETQYF.

The V gene is TRBV5-1, the J gene TRBJ2-7; tentatively, D is TRBD1 (6 bases). CDR1 is SGHRS and CDR2 is YFSETQ in the germline V gene. Deletions cut 1 base from V and 5 bases from J, with 7 bases between. CDR3 length: 12 amino acids. CDR3 DNA sequence: TGCGCCAGCAGCTTGCAGGGGCACGAGCAGTACTTC. It is translated as CASSLQGHEQYF. Complete variable domain (other parts from reference TRBV5-1 and TRBJ2-7): KAGVTQTPRYLIKTRGQQVTLSCSPISGHRSVSWYQQTPGQGLQFLFEYFSETQRNKGNFPGRFSGRQFSNSRSEMNVSTLELGDSALYLCASSLQGHEQYFGPGTRLTVT.

The chain carries TRBV6-5 and TRBJ2-5; D is possibly TRBD1 (5 bases). V dropped 1 base and J dropped 1 base, with 7 bases sitting between them. CDR3 length equals 14 residues. The germline V gene has CDR1 MNHEY and CDR2 SVGAGI. The CDR3 protein is CASSYLGVQETQYF. CDR3 nucleotides: TGTGCCAGCAGTTACTTAGGGGTCCAAGAGACCCAGTACTTC.

V is TRBV6-2 or TRBV6-3 and J is TRBJ2-7; 10 bases are a match to TRBD2. Per germline, CDR1 MNHEY and CDR2 SVGEGT. This CDR3 region has 13 residues. Trimming cost V 7 bases and J 7 bases; bases outside gene matches: 7. The CDR3 sequence: CASILAGAGEQYF. The DNA of the CDR3 is TGTGCCAGCATCCTAGCGGGAGCGGGGGAGCAGTACTTC.

This chain joins TRBV19 and TRBJ2-1, with a weak D call TRBD2 (6 bases). The CDR3 covers 13 residues. Germline V gives CDR1 LNHDA, CDR2 SQIVND (reference sequence). V gave up 1 base and J gave up 8 bases, with 9 bases separating them. CDR3 protein: CASSIGGKYEQFF. DNA of the CDR3: TGTGCCAGTAGTATAGGCGGGAAATATGAGCAGTTCTTC.

The chain combines TRBV14 with TRBJ2-1; 14 bases line up with TRBD2. With 4 bases clipped from V and 14 bases from J, the junction kept 10 bases outside the gene matches. CDR3 length: 15 residues. The germline gives CDR1 SGHDN, CDR2 FVKESK. The CDR3 DNA is TGTGCCAGCAGCCCCGGGACTAGCGGGAGTATGATGAAGTTCTTC. Translating it yields CASSPGTSGSMMKFF.

In this sample, this clonotype turned up a few times. The chain uses TRBV5-1 and TRBJ1-2; D unresolved. Germline V gene sequence: CDR1 SGHRS, CDR2 YFSETQ. The germline V and J ends were trimmed by 0 bases and 0 bases, with 6 bases remaining between them. The CDR3 runs 14 residues. CDR3 coding DNA: TGCGCCAGCAGCTTGGGCACTTCTAACTATGGCTACACCTTC. It codes for CASSLGTSNYGYTF.

This clonotype has a count of ten or more. The chain couples TRBV9 to TRBJ2-7; 8 bases line up with TRBD2. V lost 4 bases, J lost 5 bases, and 17 bases stayed unmatched. The length of the CDR3 is 17 residues. From germline, CDR1 is SGDLS and CDR2 YYNGEE. The CDR3, as DNA: TGTGCCAGCAGCCCCCGGATAGGGACTAGAAGTCGCGACGAGCAGTACTTC. This codes for CASSPRIGTRSRDEQYF.

In this sample, this clonotype turned up a few times. The chain links TRBV6-6 to TRBJ1-6; D ambiguous. The germline gives CDR1 MNHNY, CDR2 SVGAGI (reference sequence). The V end lost 6 bases, the J end lost 0 bases, and 6 bases lay between the germline ends. The CDR3 is 14 residues long. In DNA form, the CDR3 reads TGTGCCAGCAGCCACAGCTCCTATAATTCACCCCTCCACTTT. Its translation: CASSHSSYNSPLHF.

This clonotype appeared many times. The chain combines TRBV5-1 with TRBJ2-1; 10 bases agree with TRBD1. CDR1 SGHRS and CDR2 YFSETQ come from the germline V gene. This CDR3 region has 15 residues. V lost 0 bases to trimming and J lost 8 bases; unmatched junction nucleotides: 5. The CDR3: CASSLGGTGVDEQFF. DNA of the CDR3: TGCGCCAGCAGCTTGGGGGGGACAGGGGTTGATGAGCAGTTCTTC.

Here the CDR3 reads CASSNPGQGVEKLFF. For the CDR3, the DNA is TGTGCCAGCAGCAATCCGGGACAGGGGGTTGAAAAACTGTTTTTT. This rearrangement joins TRBV5-4 to TRBJ1-4; 11 positions match TRBD1. Germline assignment: CDR1 SGHNT and CDR2 YYREEE (reference sequence). The CDR3 has 15 amino acids. The trim removed 4 bases at V and 7 bases at J, leaving 6 bases unmatched.

The chain couples TRBV29-1 to TRBJ2-4, with D maybe TRBD2 (6 bases). Per germline, CDR1 SQVTM and CDR2 ANQGSEA. The CDR3 runs 13 residues. The V end was cut by 4 bases, the J end by 8 bases, with 15 bases between. CDR3 sequence: CSVVLGGGYIQYF. The CDR3 nucleotides are TGCAGCGTTGTGTTAGGCGGAGGGTACATTCAGTACTTC.

This clonotype was counted between two and nine times. The chain combines TRBV12-3 or TRBV12-4 with TRBJ2-7, with D possibly TRBD1 on 5 matching bases. Deletions cut 4 bases from V and 4 bases from J, with 5 bases between. The CDR3 totals 11 residues. For the CDR3, the DNA is TGTGCCAGCAGTTCAGGGTACGAGCAGTACGTC. Encoded protein: CASSSGYEQYV.

V and J are TRBV20-1 and TRBJ2-1; TRBD2 might be the D (6 bases). V dropped 3 bases and J dropped 8 bases, with 20 bases sitting between them. The germline V gene encodes CDR1 DFQATT and CDR2 SNEGSKA (reference sequence). The CDR3 has 15 residues. CDR3: CSARETRRGVDEQFF. The CDR3 nucleotides are TGCAGTGCTAGGGAGACTAGACGGGGTGTGGATGAGCAGTTCTTC.

The gene calls are TRBV6-5 and TRBJ1-1; D not certain. The CDR3 runs to 15 residues. From germline, CDR1 is MNHEY and CDR2 SVGAGI. Trimming left V 0 bases short and J 1 base short, with 9 bases between. As DNA, the CDR3 is TGTGCCAGCAGTTACTCGACGAACCCGAACACTGAAGCTTTCTTT. It yields the protein CASSYSTNPNTEAFF.

The rearrangement links TRBV5-1 to TRBJ2-2; D is ambiguous. Trimming cost V 0 bases and J 0 bases, with 12 bases left between them. The germline V gene encodes CDR1 SGHRS and CDR2 YFSETQ. CDR3 length equals 17 residues. DNA of the CDR3: TGCGCCAGCAGCTTGGCTTCGGTCGGAGCGAACACCGGGGAGCTGTTTTTT. It encodes CASSLASVGANTGELFF. Variable domain in full (rest from reference TRBV5-1 and TRBJ2-2): KAGVTQTPRYLIKTRGQQVTLSCSPISGHRSVSWYQQTPGQGLQFLFEYFSETQRNKGNFPGRFSGRQFSNSRSEMNVSTLELGDSALYLCASSLASVGANTGELFFGEGSRLTVL.

V usage is TRBV7-2 and J usage is TRBJ2-3, with 8 positions matching TRBD1. J lost 1 base, V lost 3 bases, and 3 bases had no gene match. The CDR3 is made up of 15 amino acids. Looked up from germline, CDR1 is SGHTA and CDR2 is FQGNSA. In DNA form, the CDR3 reads TGTGCCAGCAGCTTTAACAGGGGGGGCACAGATACGCAGTATTTT. This codes for CASSFNRGGTDTQYF.

This clonotype was detected ten times or more. J is TRBJ2-3 and V is TRBV18; 8 bases map to TRBD2. Germline V gene sequence: CDR1 KGHSH, CDR2 LQKENI. Trimming cost V 1 base and J 6 bases; bases outside gene matches: 9. The CDR3 has 16 amino acids. The CDR3 DNA reads TGTGCCAGCTCACCACGCCGGGAGGGCTTCGCGGATACGCAGTATTTT. It encodes CASSPRREGFADTQYF.

This clonotype was counted between two and nine times. CDR3 sequence (DNA): TGTGCCAGCAGCCAAGGAGCGGGGCGGGGACCCACAGATACGCAGTATTTT. Translation: CASSQGAGRGPTDTQYF. This chain connects TRBV7-2 to TRBJ2-3, with 7 bases lining up with TRBD2. V gave up 5 bases and J gave up 2 bases; unmatched junction bases: 13. This CDR3 is built from 17 residues. From germline, CDR1 is SGHTA and CDR2 FQGNSA.

The rearrangement uses TRBV29-1 and TRBJ1-2; 9 nucleotides align to TRBD1. V dropped 6 bases and J dropped 5; count of bases not matched to a gene: 10. The CDR3 is 14 amino acids. Per germline, CDR1 SQVTM and CDR2 ANQGSEA. The CDR3: CSVAGTGSFYGYTF. CDR3 bases: TGCAGCGTGGCCGGGACAGGGAGCTTTTATGGCTACACCTTC.

This chain joins TRBV28 and TRBJ2-7; 11 bases agree with TRBD2. This CDR3 region has 15 residues. Trimming cost V 1 base and J 9 bases; bases outside gene matches: 8. Germline lookup yields CDR1 MDHEN and CDR2 SYDVKM. The CDR3 here is CASSLLTSGSTSQYF. Written as DNA, the CDR3 is TGTGCCAGCAGTTTATTAACTAGCGGGAGTACTTCGCAGTACTTC.

This rearrangement joins TRBV7-6 to TRBJ2-5; no reliable D call. CDR1 and CDR2 (germline): SGHVS, FNYEAQ. The CDR3 runs to 17 residues. The V end lost 5 bases, the J end lost 0 bases, and 19 bases lay between the germline ends. CDR3 amino acids: CASSLSLSSGHQETQYF. CDR3 nucleotide sequence: TGTGCCAGCAGCCTGAGCCTTTCTTCTGGTCACCAAGAGACCCAGTACTTC.

The V call is TRBV7-2, the J call TRBJ2-1; 7 positions match TRBD1. The CDR3 covers 14 residues. V was pared by 7 bases and J by 2 bases, with 5 bases of the junction left unmatched. Per the germline V gene, CDR1 is SGHTA and CDR2 is FQGNSA. The DNA of the CDR3 is TGTGCCAGCACCCGGGACAGTACCTACAATGAGCAGTTCTTC. Encoded protein: CASTRDSTYNEQFF.

The chain uses TRBV20-1 and TRBJ2-7; D perhaps matches TRBD2 (5 bases). CDR1 is DFQATT and CDR2 is SNEGSKA in the germline V gene (reference sequence). CDR3 size: 13 residues. V was pared by 0 bases and J by 4 bases, with 10 bases between. The CDR3 DNA is TGCAGTGCTAGAGAAGAGGGTCCATACGAGCAGTACTTC. The encoded protein is CSAREEGPYEQYF.

This chain connects TRBV7-9 to TRBJ2-2; D not certain. CDR1 and CDR2 (germline): SEHNR, FQNEAQ (reference sequence). The V end lost 7 bases, the J end lost 8 bases, and 8 bases lay between the germline ends. This CDR3 region has 11 residues. Here the CDR3 DNA reads TGTGCCAGCAAACGGGCTGGGGAGCTGTTTTTT. Amino acids: CASKRAGELFF.